The 14 T cell receptor beta chains reported below all come from one sample, sequenced in a study of blood T cell repertoires in COVID-19. Profiled with immunoSEQ multiplex PCR; TCRdb holds only in-frame clones, not every one. Here the sample spans approximately 300,000 clones, 86% being singletons. Source material: PBMCs or T cells enriched from blood (not recorded which). The receptors derive from a man aged 30-40 years who had recovered from COVID-19.

The chain combines TRBV5-3 with TRBJ2-7; weak D call: TRBD2 (5 bases). TRBV5-3 is sorted into the ORF group, with uncertain function. The CDR3 sequence is 15 residues long. The V end was cut by 4 bases, the J end by 0 bases, with 14 bases between. This chain's CDR3 is CARSPHSGSSYEQYF. The CDR3 DNA is TGTGCCAGAAGCCCTCACAGCGGAAGCTCCTACGAGCAGTACTTC.

The chain has TRBV27 and TRBJ1-1; D possibly corresponds to TRBD1 (6 bases). Germline loops: CDR1 MNHEY, CDR2 SMNVEV (reference sequence). CDR3 length equals 13 residues. With 5 bases removed from V and 12 bases from J, the gap between germline ends came to 19 bases. The CDR3 here is CASSLQSRTGTFF. DNA of the CDR3: TGTGCCAGCAGTCTACAGTCCAGAACAGGGACTTTCTTT.

This rearrangement joins TRBV5-1 to TRBJ2-5; 7 bases agree with TRBD2. The length of the CDR3 is 14 residues. CDR1 and CDR2 from the germline V gene are SGHRS and YFSETQ. J was trimmed by 4 bases and V by 0 bases; bases with no gene match: 3. For the CDR3, the DNA is TGCGCCAGCAGCTTGGATCCGGGAGGAGAGACCCAGTACTTC. This sequence encodes CASSLDPGGETQYF.

This CDR3 is CASSPTGLEVGYTF. CDR3 nucleotide sequence: TGTGCCAGCAGTCCCACAGGGTTGGAGGTCGGCTACACCTTC. The genes are TRBV2 and TRBJ1-2, with a weak D call TRBD1 (6 bases). The CDR3 loop spans 14 amino acids. CDR1 is SNHLY, CDR2 FYNNEI, per germline. V shed 5 bases and J shed 8 bases, with 18 bases lying between them.

The rearrangement joins TRBV19 to TRBJ1-2; a possible D gene is TRBD1 (6 bases). Trimming left V 4 bases short and J 2 bases short, with 17 bases between. The CDR3 length is 16 residues. Looked up from germline, CDR1 is LNHDA and CDR2 is SQIVND (reference sequence). CDR3 coding DNA: TGTGCCAGTAGTACCGGACCCAGGGGACCCAACTATGGCTACACCTTC. As protein: CASSTGPRGPNYGYTF. Full variable domain (missing parts from reference TRBV19 and TRBJ1-2): DGGITQSPKYLFRKEGQNVTLSCEQNLNHDAMYWYRQDPGQGLRLIYYSQIVNDFQKGDIAEGYSVSREKKESFPLTVTSAQKNPTAFYLCASSTGPRGPNYGYTFGSGTRLTVV.

The chain carries TRBV19 and TRBJ2-1; 12 bases agree with TRBD1. V was clipped by 6 bases and J by 4 bases; unmatched bases: 4. The length of the CDR3 is 15 residues. Germline lookup yields CDR1 LNHDA and CDR2 SQIVND (reference sequence). CDR3 in amino acids: CASSGTGGAYNEQFF. The CDR3 nucleotides read TGTGCCAGTAGCGGGACAGGGGGCGCTTACAATGAGCAGTTCTTC.

The chain combines TRBV19 with TRBJ2-1; D ambiguous. Germline CDR1 is LNHDA and CDR2 is SQIVND (reference sequence). The CDR3 sequence is 10 residues long. With 3 bases removed from V and 10 bases from J, the gap between germline ends came to 4 bases. The CDR3 loop is CASSMGEQFF. The CDR3 coding sequence is TGTGCCAGTAGTATGGGCGAGCAGTTCTTC. Full variable domain (remainder filled in from reference TRBV19 and TRBJ2-1): DGGITQSPKYLFRKEGQNVTLSCEQNLNHDAMYWYRQDPGQGLRLIYYSQIVNDFQKGDIAEGYSVSREKKESFPLTVTSAQKNPTAFYLCASSMGEQFFGPGTRLTVL.

The gene calls are TRBV30 and TRBJ1-4; no clear D gene. The CDR3 is 13 residues long. Germline lookup yields CDR1 GTSNPN and CDR2 SVGIG (reference sequence). V was clipped by 3 bases and J by 8 bases, with 13 bases between them. The CDR3 nucleotides are TGTGCCTGGAGGAGGATCGGCGGCGAAAAACTGTTTTTT. Residues: CAWRRIGGEKLFF.

The genes are TRBV29-1 and TRBJ1-1; D is perhaps TRBD1 (5 bases). Between the trimmed V and J ends, which lost 6 bases and 6 bases, there was a span of 17 bases. The CDR3 loop spans 13 amino acids. In germline, CDR1 is SQVTM, CDR2 ANQGSEA. In nucleotides, the CDR3 is TGCAGCGTGGGGGGGGTCCGCGGTCCTGAAGCTTTCTTT. This gives the protein CSVGGVRGPEAFF.

V is TRBV16 and J is TRBJ1-3; 7 positions match TRBD1. The germline gives CDR1 KGHSY, CDR2 FQNENV. Unmatched junction bases numbered 6, after V lost 4 bases and J lost 0 bases. This CDR3 region has 16 residues. This CDR3 reads CASSRTGASSGNTIYF. The CDR3 DNA reads TGTGCCAGCAGCCGCACAGGGGCCAGCTCTGGAAACACCATATATTTT.

The chain carries TRBV7-9 and TRBJ1-1; 7 bases fit TRBD1. This CDR3 is 12 amino acids long. Trimming removed 5 bases from V and 5 bases from J; junction bases left unmatched: 2. The germline CDR1 and CDR2 sequences are SEHNR and FQNEAQ (reference sequence). For the CDR3, the DNA is TGTGCCAGCAGCCCGACAGGGACTGAAGCTTTCTTT. It encodes CASSPTGTEAFF.

The chain links TRBV4-1 to TRBJ1-5; TRBD1 might be the D (5 bases). CDR1 is MGHRA, CDR2 YSYEKL, per germline. Deletions cut 3 bases from V and 7 bases from J, with 19 bases between. The CDR3 runs to 16 residues. This chain's CDR3 is CASSQEPGGWGQPQHF. In DNA form, the CDR3 reads TGCGCCAGCAGCCAGGAACCCGGGGGTTGGGGGCAGCCCCAGCATTTT.

V and J are TRBV3-1 (or the pseudogene TRBV3-2) and TRBJ2-7, with D tentatively TRBD1 (6 bases). Trimming shortened V by 0 bases and J by 2 bases, and 11 bases separated the two germline ends. The CDR3 has 15 amino acids. The germline V gene has CDR1 LGHDT and CDR2 YNNKEL (reference sequence). CDR3 sequence: CASSQDLQGTYEQYF. The CDR3 bases are TGTGCCAGCAGCCAAGATTTACAGGGCACCTACGAGCAGTACTTC.

This sequence joins TRBV18 and TRBJ2-7, with D unclear. Germline V gene sequence: CDR1 KGHSH, CDR2 LQKENI. Trimming shortened V by 3 bases and J by 3 bases, and 15 bases separated the two germline ends. The CDR3 extends over 15 amino acids. CDR3: CASSPRDAANYEQYF. The CDR3 nucleotides are TGTGCCAGCTCACCCCGAGATGCGGCTAACTACGAGCAGTACTTC.